This T cell receptor beta chain was documented in a study of PD-L1 blockade in urothelial cancer. Trimming shortened V by 2 bases and J by 3 bases, and 5 bases separated the two germline ends. Per germline, CDR1 SEHNR and CDR2 FQNEAQ (reference sequence). The CDR3 runs to 13 residues. Sequenced by immunoSEQ multiplex PCR; TCRdb stores in-frame clones only, minus some. Among just under 45,000 clones listed, more than 75% were seen once. This chain uses TRBV7-9 with TRBJ1-3; no clear D gene. This clonotype originated in a woman aged 55-70 years with urothelial cancer. The sample was PBMCs, taken around atezolizumab (anti-PD-L1) treatment. CDR3 DNA sequence: TGTGCCAGCAGCTTATTTCTTGGAAACACCATATATTTT. Protein: CASSLFLGNTIYF.